These 20 T cell receptor beta chains were sequenced from one sample in a study of Tregs in tolerant kidney transplant recipients. Sequenced by immunoSEQ multiplex PCR; TCRdb stores in-frame clones only, minus some. The sample holds over 60,000 clones, 85% to 90% seen once. This specimen was CD4+ T cells from blood, taken before the transplant. Receptors were obtained from a human donor who received a combined kidney and bone marrow transplant.

The chain combines TRBV27 with TRBJ2-1; 7 nucleotides agree with TRBD1. V lost 2 bases, J lost 7 bases, and 8 bases stayed unmatched. Germline V CDR1 and CDR2: MNHEY, SMNVEV (reference sequence). The CDR3 contains 15 residues. CDR3 sequence reads: CASSLGQEKLNEQFF. The CDR3 nucleotides read TGTGCCAGCAGTTTAGGACAGGAGAAATTAAATGAGCAGTTCTTC.

The chain combines TRBV11-1 with TRBJ2-5; D is possibly TRBD2 (5 bases). V was cut by 3 bases and J by 4 bases, with 9 bases left in between. This CDR3 spans 13 amino acids. Germline CDR1 is SGHAT and CDR2 is FQDESV (reference sequence). In DNA, the CDR3 is TGTGCCAGCAGCTTCCTAGCCACAGAGACCCAGTACTTC. Amino acids: CASSFLATETQYF.

This chain joins TRBV6-5 and TRBJ2-7, with 11 bases that match TRBD2. With V trimmed by 8 bases and J by 3 bases, 6 bases remained unmatched. Per germline, CDR1 MNHEY and CDR2 SVGAGI. The CDR3 length is 14 residues. The CDR3: CASSPSGRLYEQYF. The CDR3 DNA reads TGTGCCAGCTCCCCTAGCGGGAGGCTCTACGAGCAGTACTTC.

There are a few counts of this clone. The CDR3 DNA is TGTGCCAGCAGCCAATTGGGACAGAGCAATCAGCCCCAGCATTTT. This codes for CASSQLGQSNQPQHF. The chain recombines TRBV4-2 with TRBJ1-5; 7 bases are a match to TRBD1. Germline values: CDR1 LGHNA, CDR2 YNFKEQ. This CDR3 region has 15 residues. Trimming took 2 bases from V and 1 from J; bases not matched to a gene: 2.

The chain is built from TRBV18 and TRBJ2-7; 7 nucleotides align to TRBD2. CDR1 and CDR2 (germline): KGHSH, LQKENI. This CDR3 spans 17 amino acids. Unmatched junction bases numbered 12, after V lost 3 bases and J lost 1 base. The CDR3 protein is CASSPQERGGGSYEQYF. CDR3 sequence (DNA): TGTGCCAGCTCACCGCAGGAACGTGGCGGGGGATCCTACGAGCAGTACTTC.

This clone was recorded once. This rearrangement joins TRBV27 to TRBJ1-2, with D possibly matching TRBD1 (6 bases). The CDR3 loop spans 16 amino acids. From germline, CDR1 is MNHEY and CDR2 SMNVEV (reference sequence). Trimming took 5 bases from V and 7 from J, leaving 23 bases between them. In DNA form, the CDR3 reads TGTGCCAGCAGTCTACGACAGGAATCGGGACTAAGTGGCTACACCTTC. Its protein is CASSLRQESGLSGYTF.

In DNA form, the CDR3 reads TGCGCCAGCAGCCAAAGAGGGACTAGCGGGGCGTTTACAGATACGCAGTATTTT. This codes for CASSQRGTSGAFTDTQYF. This chain links TRBV5-1 with TRBJ2-3; 13 nucleotides match TRBD2. Germline assignment: CDR1 SGHRS and CDR2 YFSETQ. There are 18 residues in the CDR3. Trimming removed 4 bases from V and 3 bases from J; junction bases left unmatched: 11.

The chain has TRBV5-1 and TRBJ2-2; 10 bases line up with TRBD1. Germline CDR1 reads SGHRS; CDR2 reads YFSETQ. V dropped 3 bases and J dropped 7; count of bases not matched to a gene: 6. The CDR3 runs 15 residues. The CDR3 region has the DNA TGCGCCAGCAGCTGGCTGACAGGGGGCGGCGGGGAGCTGTTTTTT. It translates to CASSWLTGGGGELFF.

V usage is TRBV5-1 and J usage is TRBJ1-4; D is uncertain. CDR1 is SGHRS and CDR2 is YFSETQ in the germline V gene. The V gene lost 4 bases and the J gene lost 0 bases, with 4 bases spanning the gap. CDR3 length equals 13 residues. DNA for the CDR3: TGCGCCAGCAGCATAACAACTAATGAAAAACTGTTTTTT. Residues: CASSITTNEKLFF.

This chain connects TRBV5-1 to TRBJ2-6; no firm D call. V lost 4 bases and J 0 bases, leaving 11 bases between the germline ends. Germline CDR1 is SGHRS and CDR2 is YFSETQ. This CDR3 has 16 amino acids. CDR3 loop: CASSISLSSGANVLTF. DNA of the CDR3: TGCGCCAGCAGCATCTCACTAAGCTCTGGGGCCAACGTCCTGACTTTC.

The V call is TRBV18, the J call TRBJ1-2; no definite D call. CDR3 length: 15 amino acids. V was pared by 1 base and J by 0 bases, with 9 bases between. CDR1 is KGHSH, CDR2 LQKENI, per germline. The DNA for the CDR3 is TGTGCCAGCTCACCACTGGCAGGTACTAACTATGGCTACACCTTC. Translating gives CASSPLAGTNYGYTF. Supplemented by reference TRBV18 and TRBJ1-2, the full variable domain reads NAGVMQNPRHLVRRRGQEARLRCSPMKGHSHVYWYRQLPEEGLKFMVYLQKENIIDESGMPKERFSAEFPKEGPSILRIQQVVRGDSAAYFCASSPLAGTNYGYTFGSGTRLTVV.

The chain couples TRBV11-3 to TRBJ2-1; 10 positions match TRBD1. Unmatched junction bases numbered 8, after V lost 5 bases and J lost 7 bases. The germline V gene encodes CDR1 SGHNT and CDR2 YENEEA. The CDR3 consists of 15 residues. DNA for the CDR3: TGTGCCAGCAGCGCGAGACAGGGGGCGGGAAATGAGCAGTTCTTC. Translation gives CASSARQGAGNEQFF.

The chain joins TRBV30 to TRBJ1-5, with TRBD1 matching 11 bases. The V and J ends lost 7 bases and 0 bases, in that order; junction bases with no gene match: 5. The length of the CDR3 is 15 residues. Germline CDR1 and CDR2: GTSNPN and SVGIG (reference sequence). DNA of the CDR3: TGTGCCTTGGACAGGGGGCCTGATAGCAATCAGCCCCAGCATTTT. As protein: CALDRGPDSNQPQHF.

The chain employs TRBV18 and TRBJ2-3; a weak D match, TRBD1 (6 bases). The CDR3 length is 15 residues. Trimming took off 3 bases at V and 2 bases at J, with 12 bases between the two ends. CDR1 is KGHSH, CDR2 LQKENI, per germline. The CDR3, as DNA: TGTGCCAGCTCACCTGGCAGGGGTTCCACAGATACGCAGTATTTT. It translates to CASSPGRGSTDTQYF.

The chain links TRBV29-1 to TRBJ1-1; 8 nucleotides align to TRBD1. CDR1 is SQVTM and CDR2 is ANQGSEA in the germline V gene. The V and J ends lost 5 bases and 6 bases, in that order; junction bases with no gene match: 2. This CDR3 comprises 11 residues. CDR3 protein: CSVHRGSEAFF. The CDR3, as DNA: TGCAGCGTTCACAGGGGGTCTGAAGCTTTCTTT.

The V call is TRBV7-3, the J call TRBJ2-1; TRBD2 matches at 11 bases. The CDR3 has 18 residues. Looked up from germline, CDR1 is SGHTA and CDR2 is FQGTGA. The trim removed 6 bases at V and 4 bases at J, leaving 14 bases unmatched. CDR3 nucleotide sequence: TGTGCCAGCAGGCACCCCCGACTAGCGGGGAGTGGGTACAATGAGCAGTTCTTC. It encodes CASRHPRLAGSGYNEQFF.

This chain uses TRBV28 with TRBJ1-4, with D perhaps TRBD1 (6 bases). Per germline, CDR1 MDHEN and CDR2 SYDVKM. Trimming took 10 bases from V and 4 from J, leaving 13 bases between them. The CDR3 has 13 amino acids. The chain's CDR3 is CANSDRFNEKLFF. The CDR3 coding sequence is TGTGCCAACTCGGACAGATTTAATGAAAAACTGTTTTTT.

J is TRBJ2-5 and V is TRBV9, with 12 bases matching TRBD2. Trimming at V came to 4 bases and at J to 5 bases, leaving 9 bases not matched to a gene. The CDR3 consists of 16 residues. CDR1 is SGDLS and CDR2 is YYNGEE in the germline V gene. This CDR3 reads CASSPSSGRAGETQYF. The CDR3 coding sequence is TGTGCCAGCAGCCCATCTAGCGGGAGGGCCGGGGAGACCCAGTACTTC.

The rearrangement uses TRBV19 and TRBJ1-2; unclear D gene. V was clipped by 1 base and J by 4 bases, with 10 bases between them. CDR1 LNHDA and CDR2 SQIVND come from the germline V gene (reference sequence). CDR3 size: 14 residues. The DNA of the CDR3 is TGTGCCAGTAGTATAGGTCCCAGAGGCTATGGCTACACCTTC. Residues: CASSIGPRGYGYTF. Together with reference TRBV19 and TRBJ1-2, the CDR3 gives the full variable domain: DGGITQSPKYLFRKEGQNVTLSCEQNLNHDAMYWYRQDPGQGLRLIYYSQIVNDFQKGDIAEGYSVSREKKESFPLTVTSAQKNPTAFYLCASSIGPRGYGYTFGSGTRLTVV.

This chain uses TRBV10-3 with TRBJ2-5; 9 bases map to TRBD1. Trimming took 3 bases from V and 7 from J; bases not matched to a gene: 15. Per the germline V gene, CDR1 is ENHRY and CDR2 is SYGVKD. CDR3 length: 17 residues. The CDR3 here is CAISDPGRDRVRGTQYF. The CDR3 coding sequence is TGTGCCATCAGTGACCCAGGCCGGGACAGGGTGCGGGGGACCCAGTACTTC.